The clone carrying this T cell receptor (beta chain) has just one count. Only in-frame clones appear in the TCRdb table, and some are missing; sequencing was by immunoSEQ multiplex PCR. Of roughly 270,000 clones in the sample, around 85% are singletons; the top ten hold roughly 2.6%. All recovered Cohort 3 donors got two negative PCRs, got clearance, or saw symptom resolution. The sample belongs to a study of blood T cell repertoires in COVID-19. Study background: From T cells, B-cell-depleted T cells, or PBMCs came the material, which was cDNA or gDNA.

V was shortened by 1 base and J by 11 bases, with 11 bases between the two germline ends. The length of the CDR3 is 11 residues. CDR1 and CDR2 from the germline V gene are GTSNPN and SVGIG (reference sequence). Sequencing input: PBMCs or T cells enriched from blood (not recorded which). The rearrangement uses TRBV30 and TRBJ1-1; no clear D. This TCR was sampled from a woman aged 45-65 years who had recovered from COVID-19. CDR3 protein: CAWSGRVVAFF. The DNA for the CDR3 is TGTGCCTGGAGTGGCCGGGTCGTTGCTTTCTTT. Drawing the rest from reference TRBV30 and TRBJ1-1, the complete variable domain is SQTIHQWPATLVQPVGSPLSLECTVEGTSNPNLYWYRQAAGRGLQLLFYSVGIGQISSEVPQNLSASRPQDRQFILSSKKLLLSDSGFYLCAWSGRVVAFFGQGTRLTVV.